A single sample is the source of the 30 T cell receptor beta chains below, sequenced in a study of T cell repertoires in cytomegalovirus infection. Each CDR3 protein gets one entry after TCRdb re-called the reads with MiXCR. The sample contains about 500,000 distinct CDR3 sequences, 30% to 40% of which appear only once. These receptors have no known antigen. The specimen was cultured PBMCs, collected from culture after CMV antigen stimulation. The receptors were gathered from a human donor in good health (CMV status not recorded). Some clones in this sample may be carry-over from other donors' samples.

The chain combines TRBV7-2 with TRBJ2-7; TRBD2 matches at 7 bases. The CDR3 is 16 residues long. Germline CDR1 and CDR2: SGHTA and FQGNSA. V shed 2 bases and J 1 base; nucleotides not matched to a gene: 8. The CDR3 nucleotides are TGTGCCAGCAGCTTATGGGCTAGCGGAACATCCTACGAGCAGTACTTC. As protein: CASSLWASGTSYEQYF.

This clonotype was observed a few times. CDR3 region: CASSQALVTSRNEQFF. CDR3 nucleotides: TGTGCCAGCAGCCAGGCCCTAGTGACCTCTCGGAATGAGCAGTTCTTC. The V and J genes are TRBV4-2 and TRBJ2-1; D unresolved. The V gene lost 3 bases and the J gene lost 7 bases, with 19 bases spanning the gap. The CDR3 covers 16 residues. Per germline, CDR1 LGHNA and CDR2 YNFKEQ.

There are a few counts of this clonotype. The CDR3 loop is CASRASGTYEQYV. As DNA, the CDR3 is TGTGCCAGCAGGGCTAGCGGGACCTACGAGCAGTACGTC. The chain couples TRBV6-2 or TRBV6-3 to TRBJ2-7, with TRBD2 matching 9 bases. This CDR3 region has 13 residues. Germline V CDR1 and CDR2: MNHEY, SVGEGT. V lost 6 bases, J lost 2 bases, and 2 bases stayed unmatched.

This clonotype was observed a handful of times. This chain connects TRBV7-6 to TRBJ2-2; D is possibly TRBD1 (5 bases). The V and J ends lost 5 bases and 1 base respectively, with 14 bases between them. CDR1 is SGHVS, CDR2 FNYEAQ, per germline. The CDR3 runs to 16 residues. In DNA, the CDR3 is TGTGCCAGCAGCCAACGTACTACAGGGAACACCGGGGAGCTGTTTTTT. Residues: CASSQRTTGNTGELFF.

This chain links TRBV7-2 with TRBJ1-2; D may be TRBD1 (5 bases). There are 11 residues in the CDR3. CDR1 and CDR2 from the germline V gene are SGHTA and FQGNSA. With 8 bases removed from V and 3 bases from J, the gap between germline ends came to 7 bases. CDR3 sequence (DNA): TGTGCCAGCCGACAGTACTATGGCTACACCTTC. This encodes CASRQYYGYTF.

This clonotype was counted many times. This chain links TRBV7-2 with TRBJ2-3; D is ambiguous. V was pared by 1 base and J by 1 base, with 0 bases between. This CDR3 has 12 amino acids. Germline V gene lookup returns CDR1 SGHTA and CDR2 FQGNSA. The CDR3 DNA follows: TGTGCCAGCAGCTTAGGCACAGATACGCAGTATTTT. This translates into CASSLGTDTQYF.

The V gene is TRBV7-2, the J gene TRBJ2-5, with 9 bases that match TRBD2. The CDR3 is 16 residues long. Germline lookup yields CDR1 SGHTA and CDR2 FQGNSA. Trimming took 4 bases from V and 5 from J; bases not matched to a gene: 11. The CDR3 loop reads CASSSAGTSGWETQYF. In DNA form, the CDR3 reads TGTGCCAGCAGCTCAGCGGGTACTAGCGGGTGGGAGACCCAGTACTTC.

This chain links TRBV23-1 with TRBJ2-1, with TRBD1 identical over 8 bases. TRBV23-1 is an open reading frame whose function is uncertain. The ends lost 0 bases at V and 5 bases at J; junction bases unmatched: 21. CDR3 size: 21 residues. In DNA form, the CDR3 reads TGCGCCAGCAGTCAATCCATACAGGACAGGGATCGATTCGGGGCTCACAATGAGCAGTTCTTC. Translated: CASSQSIQDRDRFGAHNEQFF.

This clonotype was detected many times. The gene calls are TRBV5-6 and TRBJ1-3; no reliable D call. The CDR3 runs to 14 residues. V lost 2 bases and J lost 0, with 6 bases in between. CDR1 and CDR2 (germline): SGHDT, YYEEEE. The CDR3 here is CASSFLRSGNTIYF. CDR3 nucleotide sequence: TGTGCCAGCAGCTTTCTCCGCTCTGGAAACACCATATATTTT.

This clonotype was seen ten or more times. The V and J genes are TRBV14 and TRBJ1-6; no clear D. The germline V gene encodes CDR1 SGHDN and CDR2 FVKESK. This CDR3 has 14 amino acids. Deletions cut 0 bases from V and 9 bases from J, with 9 bases between. CDR3 protein: CASSQDRAGSPLHF. The DNA of the CDR3 is TGTGCCAGCAGCCAAGATAGGGCCGGTTCACCCCTCCACTTT.

The chain uses TRBV11-3 and TRBJ1-1, with a tentative D call TRBD1 (5 bases). V was trimmed by 8 bases and J by 4 bases, leaving 17 bases between them. This CDR3 comprises 14 residues. Germline loops: CDR1 SGHNT, CDR2 YENEEA. CDR3 bases: TGTGCCAGCCTCACCACCCTCGGGGGCACTGAAGCTTTCTTT. Its protein is CASLTTLGGTEAFF.

This sequence joins TRBV15 and TRBJ1-5; D unresolved. In germline, CDR1 is LNHNV, CDR2 YYDKDF (reference sequence). The CDR3 covers 14 residues. Deletions cut 2 bases from V and 5 bases from J, with 10 bases between. The CDR3 protein is CATSRSDLDQPQHF. The CDR3 bases are TGTGCCACCAGCAGAAGCGACCTTGATCAGCCCCAGCATTTT.

This clonotype occurred many times. The V and J genes are TRBV7-2 and TRBJ2-3, with unresolved D. V was trimmed by 5 bases and J by 1 base, leaving 13 bases between them. Germline assignment: CDR1 SGHTA and CDR2 FQGNSA. This CDR3 comprises 15 residues. The CDR3 DNA follows: TGTGCCAGCAGCCTGGACGGAAGCCGCACAGATACGCAGTATTTT. It is translated as CASSLDGSRTDTQYF.

Only a few counts were recorded for this clonotype. This chain links TRBV27 with TRBJ2-7; 7 bases agree with TRBD2. This CDR3 comprises 12 residues. The ends lost 6 bases at V and 3 bases at J; junction bases unmatched: 2. Germline CDR1 MNHEY, CDR2 SMNVEV (reference sequence). In DNA form, the CDR3 reads TGTGCCAGCAGGGGGGAGGGCTACGAGCAGTACTTC. This sequence encodes CASRGEGYEQYF.

V gene TRBV10-3 combines with J gene TRBJ2-5; the D gene is possibly TRBD2 (5 bases). Germline values: CDR1 ENHRY, CDR2 SYGVKD. The ends were cut back, 3 bases at V and 5 bases at J, with 16 bases in the middle. The CDR3 has 15 amino acids. In nucleotides, the CDR3 is TGTGCCATCAGTGATGTTAGGACGCCGGGGGAGACCCAGTACTTC. As protein: CAISDVRTPGETQYF.

The chain is built from TRBV7-2 and TRBJ2-5, with D perhaps matching TRBD1 or TRBD2 (5 bases each). Trimming cost V 5 bases and J 2 bases, with 15 bases left between them. The CDR3 runs 15 residues. Looked up from germline, CDR1 is SGHTA and CDR2 is FQGNSA. The CDR3 bases are TGTGCCAGCAGCCCTATGGGACGTTCTCAAGAGACCCAGTACTTC. Protein product: CASSPMGRSQETQYF.

This clonotype has only a few counts. The rearrangement uses TRBV6-2 or TRBV6-3 and TRBJ1-5; D is possibly TRBD1 (6 bases). CDR1 and CDR2 from the germline V gene are MNHEY and SVGEGT. CDR3 length: 15 residues. Trimming removed 3 bases from V and 5 bases from J, with 14 bases in between. The CDR3 reads CASSYGDTTYQPQHF. CDR3 nucleotide sequence: TGTGCCAGCAGTTATGGGGACACTACCTATCAGCCCCAGCATTTT.

Notes on this clonotype: Its ends do not fully match the called genes, so a read error is possible. The J gene is TRBJ2-1, the V gene TRBV29-1; TRBD2 is a possible D gene (7 bases). This CDR3 is 12 amino acids long. The germline V gene encodes CDR1 SQVTM and CDR2 ANQGSEA. The DNA of the CDR3 is TGCAGCGCTGAAGGGGGAGGGTATGAGCAGTTCTTC. This sequence encodes CSAEGGGYEQFF.

This chain connects TRBV19 to TRBJ1-1; D is unclear. Trimming took 6 bases from V and 0 from J, leaving 14 bases between them. The CDR3 consists of 15 residues. CDR1 LNHDA and CDR2 SQIVND come from the germline V gene (reference sequence). The CDR3 DNA reads TGTGCCAGTAGCCGTAGGGTTTCCTTGAACACTGAAGCTTTCTTT. This codes for CASSRRVSLNTEAFF. Complete variable domain (other parts from reference TRBV19 and TRBJ1-1): DGGITQSPKYLFRKEGQNVTLSCEQNLNHDAMYWYRQDPGQGLRLIYYSQIVNDFQKGDIAEGYSVSREKKESFPLTVTSAQKNPTAFYLCASSRRVSLNTEAFFGQGTRLTVV.

This chain joins TRBV20-1 and TRBJ2-2; 8 bases match TRBD1. V shed 0 bases and J 5 bases; nucleotides not matched to a gene: 8. The CDR3 length is 16 residues. From germline, CDR1 is DFQATT and CDR2 SNEGSKA (reference sequence). This CDR3 reads CSARDTTGAPTGELFF. CDR3 coding DNA: TGCAGTGCTAGAGACACGACAGGGGCCCCGACCGGGGAGCTGTTTTTT.

V and J are TRBV25-1 and TRBJ2-5; 10 nucleotides match TRBD2. Trimming at V came to 3 bases and at J to 4 bases, leaving 5 bases not matched to a gene. Germline CDR1 is MGHDK and CDR2 is SYGVNS. The CDR3 sequence is 15 residues long. The DNA for the CDR3 is TGTGCCAGCAGTGAGCTAGCGGGAGTGGGAGAGACCCAGTACTTC. It encodes CASSELAGVGETQYF.

This clonotype was detected only a few times. The chain has TRBV7-8 and TRBJ2-7; 7 bases align to TRBD2. With V trimmed by 3 bases and J by 6 bases, 5 bases remained unmatched. The CDR3 is 13 amino acids. CDR1 and CDR2 (germline): SGHVS, FQNEAQ. The CDR3, as DNA: TGTGCCAGCAGCTTCGCGGGGGTGGGCGAGCAGTACGTC. Its protein product is CASSFAGVGEQYV.

V and J are TRBV7-2 and TRBJ2-7; 8 nucleotides line up with TRBD2. Germline CDR1 reads SGHTA; CDR2 reads FQGNSA. The CDR3 totals 13 residues. Trimming cost V 6 bases and J 4 bases; bases outside gene matches: 5. The CDR3 region has the DNA TGTGCCAGCAGTCCCCGGGGGGGGTACGAGCAGTACTTC. Translation: CASSPRGGYEQYF.

This clonotype was recorded only once. The chain uses TRBV2 and TRBJ2-1; 7 positions match TRBD2. In germline, CDR1 is SNHLY, CDR2 FYNNEI. V shed 3 bases and J 5 bases; nucleotides not matched to a gene: 7. The CDR3 length is 15 residues. CDR3: CASSDLQGLNNEQFF. The CDR3 DNA is TGTGCCAGCAGTGATTTGCAGGGACTAAACAATGAGCAGTTCTTC.

This clonotype was picked up many times. The J gene is TRBJ2-3, the V gene TRBV4-1, with no clear D. Looked up from germline, CDR1 is MGHRA and CDR2 is YSYEKL. This CDR3 is built from 17 residues. The germline V and J ends were trimmed by 2 bases and 0 bases, with 15 bases remaining between them. The CDR3 reads CASSQRFGDWSTDTQYF. Written as DNA, the CDR3 is TGCGCCAGCAGCCAAAGGTTTGGCGACTGGAGCACAGATACGCAGTATTTT.

The chain employs TRBV5-1 and TRBJ1-2; unclear D gene. Per germline, CDR1 SGHRS and CDR2 YFSETQ. The CDR3 extends over 14 amino acids. The ends were cut back, 1 base at V and 4 bases at J, with 11 bases in the middle. The CDR3 DNA is TGCGCCAGCAGCTTGTCCGGCAGAACCTATGGCTACACCTTC. Its protein is CASSLSGRTYGYTF.

This clonotype was seen just once. In nucleotides, the CDR3 is TGTGCCAGCAGTTACGGAGCGGGAGGAGGAGAGACCCAGTACTTC. This gives the protein CASSYGAGGGETQYF. The chain carries TRBV6-2 or TRBV6-3 and TRBJ2-5; 9 nucleotides agree with TRBD2. The V and J ends lost 2 bases and 4 bases, in that order; junction bases with no gene match: 5. The CDR3 sequence is 15 residues long. Germline V gene sequence: CDR1 MNHEY, CDR2 SVGEGT.

The genes are TRBV19 and TRBJ1-2; D is possibly TRBD1 (6 bases). Germline CDR1 and CDR2: LNHDA and SQIVND (reference sequence). The CDR3 consists of 13 residues. Between the trimmed V and J ends, which lost 3 bases and 4 bases, there was a span of 9 bases. This chain's CDR3 is CASSMVGGYGYTF. The CDR3 DNA reads as TGTGCCAGTAGTATGGTAGGGGGCTATGGCTACACCTTC.

The chain joins TRBV12-5 to TRBJ2-3, with 10 bases lining up with TRBD1. Germline V gene data show CDR1 as LGHNT and CDR2 as FRNRAP. The CDR3 covers 14 residues. Losses at the gene ends were 5 bases for V and 3 bases for J; bases not matched to a gene: 2. CDR3 sequence: CASGPGQGTDTQYF. In DNA form, the CDR3 reads TGTGCTAGTGGTCCGGGACAGGGGACAGATACGCAGTATTTT.

The rearrangement uses TRBV10-3 and TRBJ2-5; D ambiguous. V gave up 7 bases and J gave up 5 bases, with 14 bases separating them. CDR1 ENHRY and CDR2 SYGVKD come from the germline V gene. The CDR3 runs 13 residues. In nucleotides, the CDR3 is TGTGCCATCACCCTTAGGCTAGGGGAGACCCAGTACTTC. Translated, it gives CAITLRLGETQYF.